The next 17 T cell receptor beta chains were all read from a single sample in a study of tissue T cells after allogeneic stem cell transplantation. Measured with immunoSEQ multiplex PCR; TCRdb has only the in-frame clones, and not every one. Of roughly 670 clones in the sample, roughly 45% were seen once. This specimen consisted of descending colon tissue, obtained at autopsy. The receptors derive from a female patient aged 35 to 75 with steroid-refractory graft-versus-host disease after an allogeneic stem cell transplant. Part of the T cell pool may stem from the graft donor.

This clone was seen only a few times. The rearrangement uses TRBV7-2 and TRBJ2-2; 9 bases align to TRBD1. The germline CDR1 and CDR2 sequences are SGHTA and FQGNSA. This CDR3 spans 15 amino acids. V shed 2 bases and J 8 bases; nucleotides not matched to a gene: 6. The CDR3 loop is CASSLLGQGLGELFF. CDR3 nucleotide sequence: TGTGCCAGCAGCTTATTAGGACAGGGGTTAGGGGAGCTGTTTTTT.

J is TRBJ1-1 and V is TRBV21-1. TRBV21-1 is flagged as a pseudogene. The CDR3 consists of 15 residues. For the CDR3, the DNA is TGTGCCAGCAGAGGGATAGCTACAATTCGCACTGAAGCTTTCTTT. Translating gives CASRGIATIRTEAFF.

The chain has TRBV5-5 and TRBJ2-1; 12 bases match TRBD2. Germline V lookup: CDR1 SGHKS, CDR2 YYEKEE (reference sequence). CDR3 length: 14 residues. The V segment lost 6 bases and the J segment 4 bases; nucleotides outside the gene matches: 2. Here the CDR3 reads CASTGTSGYNEQFF. The CDR3 DNA sequence: TGTGCCAGCACCGGGACTAGCGGGTACAATGAGCAGTTCTTC.

By proportion, this clone is medium-sized. V is TRBV7-9 and J is TRBJ2-3, with D perhaps matching TRBD1 (5 bases). V was pared by 5 bases and J by 3 bases, with 15 bases between. Germline-derived CDR1 and CDR2 are SEHNR and FQNEAQ (reference sequence). This CDR3 is built from 15 residues. The CDR3 sequence: CASSLAAGMTDTQYF. CDR3 in DNA: TGTGCCAGCAGCCTTGCCGCAGGGATGACAGATACGCAGTATTTT.

The chain couples TRBV6-2 or TRBV6-3 to TRBJ2-2; 8 nucleotides line up with TRBD1. There are 14 residues in the CDR3. V was pared by 5 bases and J by 6 bases, with 5 bases of the junction left unmatched. Germline-derived CDR1 and CDR2 are MNHEY and SVGEGT. In nucleotides, the CDR3 is TGTGCCAGCAGTAGACAGGGGCAAGCCGGGGAGCTGTTTTTT. It yields the protein CASSRQGQAGELFF.

The CDR3 region is CASSVEGTGELFF. The CDR3, as DNA: TGTGCCAGCAGCGTTGAGGGAACCGGGGAGCTGTTTTTT. V usage is TRBV9 and J usage is TRBJ2-2, with TRBD2 as a possible D gene (5 bases). V lost 2 bases and J lost 5, with 7 bases in between. CDR3 length: 13 residues. CDR1 is SGDLS, CDR2 YYNGEE, per germline.

This chain links TRBV3-1 (or the pseudogene TRBV3-2) with TRBJ1-3, with no clear D. Germline assignment: CDR1 LGHDT and CDR2 YNNKEL (reference sequence). The CDR3 covers 13 residues. Trimming took 1 base from V and 2 from J, leaving 3 bases between them. CDR3 nucleotides: TGTGCCAGCAGCCAAGGCCCTGGAAACACCATATATTTT. As protein: CASSQGPGNTIYF.

CDR3 region: CSVGRDGYTEAFF. DNA for the CDR3: TGCAGCGTTGGCCGGGACGGCTACACTGAAGCTTTCTTT. This sequence joins TRBV29-1 and TRBJ1-1; a weak D match, TRBD1 (5 bases). This CDR3 is 13 amino acids long. V was pared by 4 bases and J by 3 bases, with 12 bases between. Looked up from germline, CDR1 is SQVTM and CDR2 is ANQGSEA.

The chain combines TRBV18 with TRBJ2-7; D ambiguous. The CDR3 contains 13 residues. Germline assignment: CDR1 KGHSH and CDR2 LQKENI. Trimming removed 3 bases from V and 3 bases from J, with 9 bases in between. The CDR3 region is CASSPLLVYEQYF. Here the CDR3 DNA reads TGTGCCAGCTCACCCCTGCTTGTCTACGAGCAGTACTTC.

J is TRBJ1-4 and V is TRBV7-9; no definite D call. The CDR3 contains 13 residues. Germline CDR1 SEHNR, CDR2 FQNEAQ (reference sequence). V dropped 5 bases and J dropped 5 bases, with 9 bases sitting between them. In DNA, the CDR3 is TGTGCCAGCAGCCTCGGACGGAATGAAAAACTGTTTTTT. Translated: CASSLGRNEKLFF.

The CDR3 DNA is TGTGCCAGCTCGACCGTTAGCGGGAGGGCCGATGAGCAGTTCTTC. Encoded protein: CASSTVSGRADEQFF. The genes are TRBV18 and TRBJ2-1, with 11 bases identical to TRBD2. V shed 6 bases and J 8 bases; nucleotides not matched to a gene: 9. The V gene's germline CDR1 is KGHSH and CDR2 LQKENI. This CDR3 has 15 residues.

This clone was seen a handful of times. The V and J genes are TRBV20-1 and TRBJ1-4, with 7 bases that match TRBD1. J gave up 4 bases and V 4 bases, and 9 bases lay outside the gene matches. The CDR3 loop spans 15 amino acids. Germline values: CDR1 DFQATT, CDR2 SNEGSKA (reference sequence). The chain's CDR3 is CSAIDRVGDNEKLFF. CDR3 nucleotide sequence: TGCAGTGCTATTGACAGGGTGGGGGATAATGAAAAACTGTTTTTT.

The CDR3 bases are TGTGCCAGCAGCGTTAGCGGGAGGAGAGATACGCAGTATTTT. Translation: CASSVSGRRDTQYF. The genes are TRBV9 and TRBJ2-3; TRBD2 aligns across 10 bases. Germline V gene sequence: CDR1 SGDLS, CDR2 YYNGEE. With V trimmed by 2 bases and J by 5 bases, 2 bases remained unmatched. CDR3 length: 14 residues.

V gene TRBV5-1 combines with J gene TRBJ2-7, with 7 bases identical to TRBD1. The trim removed 0 bases at V and 6 bases at J, leaving 0 bases unmatched. There are 12 residues in the CDR3. CDR1 and CDR2 from the germline V gene are SGHRS and YFSETQ. CDR3 sequence: CASSLGQGEQYF. CDR3 coding DNA: TGCGCCAGCAGCTTGGGACAGGGCGAGCAGTACTTC.

This clone was seen only a few times. The rearrangement links TRBV11-2 to TRBJ1-2; 7 bases line up with TRBD1. Looked up from germline, CDR1 is SGHAT and CDR2 is FQNNGV. The CDR3 loop spans 15 amino acids. Germline trimming cut 0 bases from V and 4 bases from J; bases unmatched to any gene: 5. The CDR3 DNA is TGTGCCAGCAGCTTAGACCCAGGACAGGTCTATGGCTACACCTTC. As protein: CASSLDPGQVYGYTF.

This clone is labeled as large. The V call is TRBV7-2, the J call TRBJ1-2, with D perhaps matching TRBD1 (5 bases). CDR3 size: 14 residues. Trimming shortened V by 0 bases and J by 2 bases, and 7 bases separated the two germline ends. The germline V gene has CDR1 SGHTA and CDR2 FQGNSA. The CDR3 DNA follows: TGTGCCAGCAGCTTAGCGGGGGGGAACTATGGCTACACCTTC. Residues: CASSLAGGNYGYTF.

Within the sample, this clone is medium-sized. The rearrangement joins TRBV5-1 to TRBJ2-3; D gene ambiguous. CDR3 length: 15 residues. Per germline, CDR1 SGHRS and CDR2 YFSETQ. V gave up 2 bases and J gave up 3 bases, with 13 bases separating them. The CDR3 region is CASSLVPFPTDTQYF. As DNA, the CDR3 is TGCGCCAGCAGCTTAGTCCCCTTCCCGACAGATACGCAGTATTTT.